This T cell receptor (beta chain) was sequenced in a study of blood T cell repertoires in COVID-19. Study at large: The origin of the acute and convalescent COVID-19 samples was the United States, Italy and Spain. In each case, the material was cDNA or gDNA derived from T cells, B-cell-depleted T cells, or PBMCs.

Authors' data handling: How many nucleated cells were present was estimated from reference gene primer amplification. Sequencing used immunoSEQ multiplex PCR; TCRdb keeps in-frame clones, though not all of them. The DNA was the basis for D and trimming; V, J and clone size are from that table. Counted here are 80,000 to 90,000 clones, around nine tenths occurring once; the ten biggest clones make up 5% to 6.5%. This clonotype was sampled from a man in his 60s with acute or convalescent COVID-19. The specimen was peripheral blood.

CDR3: CASSRLGDSYSPLHF. CDR3 bases: TGTGCCAGCAGCCGACTCGGGGACAGTTATTCACCCCTCCACTTT. The V and J genes are TRBV3-1 (or the pseudogene TRBV3-2) and TRBJ1-6; TRBD1 agrees at 7 bases. Germline V gene data show CDR1 as LGHDT and CDR2 as YNNKEL (reference sequence). Losses at the gene ends were 4 bases for V and 8 bases for J; bases not matched to a gene: 8. The CDR3 length is 15 residues.